These 15 T cell receptor beta chains came from one sample sequenced in a study of T cell responses to AZD1222 COVID-19 vaccine. Assay used: immunoSEQ multiplex PCR; TCRdb lists only in-frame clones, some missing. The data contain about 120,000 clones, approximately 92% of them seen just once; the ten biggest clones take up 4% to 4.5%. This specimen consisted of peripheral blood, obtained 28 days after the second dose of the MenACWY control vaccine. The source is an adult who received the MenACWY meningococcal vaccine as a control.

The table lists this clone with a count of one. The chain uses TRBV6-4 and TRBJ1-4; unclear D gene. This CDR3 has 12 residues. Germline V gives CDR1 MRHNA, CDR2 SNTAGT. The CDR3 reads CAKADHNEKLFF. The CDR3 nucleotides are TGTGCAAAGGCAGACCATAATGAAAAACTGTTTTTT.

This clone occurred once. V is TRBV7-6 and J is TRBJ2-3; D is uncertain. Looked up from germline, CDR1 is SGHVS and CDR2 is FNYEAQ. The CDR3 is made up of 15 amino acids. V was trimmed by 0 bases and J by 0 bases, leaving 7 bases between them. The CDR3 nucleotides read TGTGCCAGCAGCTTAGCGGATGGGAGCACAGATACGCAGTATTTT. It codes for CASSLADGSTDTQYF.

The genes are TRBV18 and TRBJ1-5; TRBD1 matches 9 bases. V shed 5 bases and J 5 bases; nucleotides not matched to a gene: 10. Germline-derived CDR1 and CDR2 are KGHSH and LQKENI. The CDR3 consists of 16 residues. Written as DNA, the CDR3 is TGTGCCAGCTCAAAAGCTCCGGGACAGGGAGATCAGCCCCAGCATTTT. Translated: CASSKAPGQGDQPQHF.

The gene calls are TRBV27 and TRBJ2-7; D might be TRBD2 (5 bases). The V gene's germline CDR1 is MNHEY and CDR2 SMNVEV (reference sequence). V was pared by 0 bases and J by 3 bases, with 9 bases between. CDR3 length: 14 amino acids. In nucleotides, the CDR3 is TGTGCCAGCAGTTTATCGAGGGCCGGCTACGAGCAGTACTTC. Amino acid sequence: CASSLSRAGYEQYF.

The chain recombines TRBV5-1 with TRBJ2-2; D might be TRBD1 (6 bases). V lost 0 bases to trimming and J lost 1 base, with 10 bases between them. Germline V gives CDR1 SGHRS, CDR2 YFSETQ. CDR3 length: 16 amino acids. The chain's CDR3 is CASSLDGRGNTGELFF. The DNA of the CDR3 is TGCGCCAGCAGCTTGGACGGCAGGGGGAACACCGGGGAGCTGTTTTTT.

The rearrangement joins TRBV28 to TRBJ1-4, with TRBD1 as a possible D gene (5 bases). The germline V gene has CDR1 MDHEN and CDR2 SYDVKM. The CDR3 runs to 12 residues. V was pared by 7 bases and J by 8 bases, with 11 bases between. The CDR3 spells CASTVGGEKLFF. Written as DNA, the CDR3 is TGTGCCAGCACGGTCGGGGGGGAAAAACTGTTTTTT.

V usage is TRBV2 and J usage is TRBJ1-1; D remains unclear. CDR1 is SNHLY, CDR2 FYNNEI, per germline. Trimming pared 8 bases from V and 7 bases from J, leaving 17 bases between. This CDR3 spans 13 amino acids. CDR3 region: CASVRAAQVEAFF. CDR3 nucleotides: TGTGCCAGCGTAAGGGCGGCTCAAGTTGAAGCTTTCTTT.

The rearrangement joins TRBV7-9 to TRBJ1-2, with 8 positions matching TRBD1. Per germline, CDR1 SEHNR and CDR2 FQNEAQ (reference sequence). This CDR3 spans 18 amino acids. The ends lost 4 bases at V and 2 bases at J; junction bases unmatched: 15. CDR3 in DNA: TGTGCCAGCAGCTCATACGGGACAGGACAATTACCGAACTATGGCTACACCTTC. This gives the protein CASSSYGTGQLPNYGYTF. The whole variable domain, remainder taken from reference TRBV7-9 and TRBJ1-2, is DTGVSQNPRHKITKRGQNVTFRCDPISEHNRLYWYRQTLGQGPEFLTYFQNEAQLEKSRLLSDRFSAERPKGSFSTLEIQRTEQGDSAMYLCASSSYGTGQLPNYGYTFGSGTRLTVV.

In this sample, this clone turned up once. This chain joins TRBV28 and TRBJ1-3, with D possibly TRBD1 on 5 matching bases. This CDR3 is 15 amino acids long. From germline, CDR1 is MDHEN and CDR2 SYDVKM. V was cut by 11 bases and J by 0 bases, with 17 bases left in between. This CDR3 reads CASTNQGLSGNTIYF. CDR3 nucleotides: TGTGCCTCAACAAATCAGGGACTCTCTGGAAACACCATATATTTT. Full variable domain (outside the CDR3, taken from reference TRBV28 and TRBJ1-3): DVKVTQSSRYLVKRTGEKVFLECVQDMDHENMFWYRQDPGLGLRLIYFSYDVKMKEKGDIPEGYSVSREKKERFSLILESASTNQTSMYLCASTNQGLSGNTIYFGEGSWLTVV.

This chain joins TRBV20-1 and TRBJ2-3; D ambiguous. The CDR3 has 16 residues. V was clipped by 3 bases and J by 0 bases, with 16 bases between them. The germline V gene has CDR1 DFQATT and CDR2 SNEGSKA (reference sequence). The CDR3 loop is CSASRFGGRSTDTQYF. The CDR3 region has the DNA TGCAGTGCTAGTCGCTTCGGCGGACGTAGCACAGATACGCAGTATTTT.

The chain joins TRBV28 to TRBJ1-6, with unresolved D. Germline CDR1 reads MDHEN; CDR2 reads SYDVKM. The CDR3 is 16 amino acids. The V end was cut by 5 bases, the J end by 0 bases, with 11 bases between. CDR3 loop: CASSRLQSSYNSPLHF. CDR3 DNA: TGTGCCAGCAGTCGATTACAGTCCTCCTATAATTCACCCCTCCACTTT.

The chain is built from TRBV28 and TRBJ2-7, with 7 positions matching TRBD1. Trimming removed 4 bases from V and 1 base from J; junction bases left unmatched: 4. Germline-derived CDR1 and CDR2 are MDHEN and SYDVKM. The CDR3 is made up of 14 amino acids. CDR3: CASSSGTASYEQYV. In nucleotides, the CDR3 is TGTGCCAGCAGTTCCGGGACAGCTTCCTACGAGCAGTACGTC.

This chain connects TRBV10-1 to TRBJ2-2; D is ambiguous. Trimming left V 2 bases short and J 6 bases short, with 19 bases between. Germline V lookup: CDR1 WNHNN, CDR2 SYGVQD (reference sequence). The CDR3 has 17 residues. The CDR3 protein is CASSERISINHSGELFF. The CDR3 nucleotides are TGCGCCAGCAGTGAGAGGATATCGATAAATCACTCCGGGGAGCTGTTTTTT.

The CDR3 DNA reads as TGTGCCAGCATCAACAGGGACAACAACGAGCAGTACTTC. The encoded protein is CASINRDNNEQYF. The chain uses TRBV28 and TRBJ2-7; the D gene is possibly TRBD1 (6 bases). CDR1 is MDHEN, CDR2 SYDVKM, per germline. This CDR3 has 13 residues. The V and J ends lost 7 bases and 5 bases respectively, with 15 bases between them. Filled out from reference TRBV28 and TRBJ2-7, the complete variable domain reads DVKVTQSSRYLVKRTGEKVFLECVQDMDHENMFWYRQDPGLGLRLIYFSYDVKMKEKGDIPEGYSVSREKKERFSLILESASTNQTSMYLCASINRDNNEQYFGPGTRLTVT.

The gene calls are TRBV6-6 and TRBJ1-4; D ambiguous. Germline CDR1 MNHNY, CDR2 SVGAGI (reference sequence). The V end was cut by 5 bases, the J end by 7 bases, with 8 bases between. There are 12 residues in the CDR3. DNA for the CDR3: TGTGCCAGCAGTACCCGGGGTGAAAAACTGTTTTTT. This translates into CASSTRGEKLFF.